One and the same sample provided the 9 T cell receptor beta chains below, sequenced in a study of shared clonotypes between healthy human individuals. Measured with immunoSEQ multiplex PCR; TCRdb has only the in-frame clones, and not every one. The sample shows millions of clones, roughly 94% of them seen only once. Sequencing was carried out using naive CD4+ T cells sorted from blood. Documented subset: CD45RA+ positively selected. These receptors all come from a young man in good health.

This clone occurred once. This chain joins TRBV25-1 and TRBJ1-1; unclear D gene. The V end was cut by 8 bases, the J end by 0 bases, with 10 bases between. Germline V lookup: CDR1 MGHDK, CDR2 SYGVNS. The CDR3 is 13 amino acids. In nucleotides, the CDR3 is TGTGCCAGCGCGGACGACATGAACACTGAAGCTTTCTTT. Translating it yields CASADDMNTEAFF.

The V and J genes are TRBV4-3 and TRBJ2-1; D unclear. This CDR3 is built from 15 residues. CDR1 is LGHNA, CDR2 YSLEER, per germline. Trimming shortened V by 1 base and J by 9 bases, and 16 bases separated the two germline ends. CDR3 nucleotides: TGCGCCAGCAGCCAAGCATCCCCTCCCCCTCTTGAGCAGTTCTTC. Translation gives CASSQASPPPLEQFF.

CDR3 nucleotides: TGTGCCAGCAGCTTAGCGGGGACAGGGGGCCTCACAGATACGCAGTATTTT. Its translation: CASSLAGTGGLTDTQYF. The V and J genes are TRBV7-2 and TRBJ2-3, with 12 bases matching TRBD1. Germline trimming cut 0 bases from V and 2 bases from J; bases unmatched to any gene: 3. The germline V gene encodes CDR1 SGHTA and CDR2 FQGNSA. The CDR3 contains 17 residues. Drawing the rest from reference TRBV7-2 and TRBJ2-3, the complete variable domain is GAGVSQSPSNKVTEKGKDVELRCDPISGHTALYWYRQSLGQGLEFLIYFQGNSAPDKSGLPSDRFSAERTGGSVSTLTIQRTQQEDSAVYLCASSLAGTGGLTDTQYFGPGTRLTVL.

This chain links TRBV7-6 with TRBJ2-7; D not resolved. The CDR3 consists of 17 residues. Germline CDR1 SGHVS, CDR2 FNYEAQ. V was pared by 2 bases and J by 2 bases, with 19 bases between. DNA of the CDR3: TGTGCCAGCAGCTTAACCCCTTTCTCAGGAAGCGCCTACGAGCAGTACTTC. Amino acids: CASSLTPFSGSAYEQYF.

The V gene is TRBV6-6, the J gene TRBJ2-7, with a weak D call TRBD2 (6 bases). CDR3 length: 16 residues. Looked up from germline, CDR1 is MNHNY and CDR2 is SVGAGI (reference sequence). V was cut by 0 bases and J by 4 bases, with 16 bases left in between. The CDR3 loop reads CASSYSSPGAGYEQYF. The CDR3 region has the DNA TGTGCCAGCAGTTACTCGAGCCCTGGGGCGGGGTACGAGCAGTACTTC.

This rearrangement joins TRBV6-4 to TRBJ2-2, with D unresolved. V dropped 2 bases and J dropped 6 bases, with 4 bases sitting between them. Germline V gene data show CDR1 as MRHNA and CDR2 as SNTAGT. The CDR3 loop spans 12 amino acids. The DNA of the CDR3 is TGTGCCAGCAGTGACAAGGCCGGGGAGCTGTTTTTT. Its translation: CASSDKAGELFF.

This chain joins TRBV5-1 and TRBJ2-7; 7 bases line up with TRBD2. J gave up 1 base and V 4 bases, and 11 bases lay outside the gene matches. The CDR3 consists of 16 residues. The germline V gene has CDR1 SGHRS and CDR2 YFSETQ. In nucleotides, the CDR3 is TGCGCCAGCAGCCCCCGTCTAGCGGCCCCGTCCTACGAGCAGTACTTC. Translated, it gives CASSPRLAAPSYEQYF.

This rearrangement joins TRBV10-3 to TRBJ2-7; D is unclear. Trimming took 7 bases from V and 8 from J, leaving 18 bases between them. The CDR3 totals 13 residues. From germline, CDR1 is ENHRY and CDR2 SYGVKD. The CDR3 nucleotides read TGTGCCATCACAGAAGGGTTTGGGAACCAGCAGTACTTC. Translating gives CAITEGFGNQQYF.

The V and J genes are TRBV5-4 and TRBJ2-1; no firm D call. The V end lost 4 bases, the J end lost 5 bases, and 10 bases lay between the germline ends. CDR3 length equals 13 residues. Germline V gives CDR1 SGHNT, CDR2 YYREEE (reference sequence). The CDR3 is CASSTQGNNEQFF. The DNA of the CDR3 is TGTGCCAGCAGCACGCAAGGGAACAATGAGCAGTTCTTC. The entire variable domain, with the rest obtained from reference TRBV5-4 and TRBJ2-1, is as follows: ETGVTQSPTHLIKTRGQQVTLRCSSQSGHNTVSWYQQALGQGPQFIFQYYREEENGRGNFPPRFSGLQFPNYSSELNVNALELDDSALYLCASSTQGNNEQFFGPGTRLTVL.